These 27 T cell receptor beta chains were sequenced from one sample in a study of lymphopenia after photon versus proton radiotherapy. TCRdb keeps only in-frame clones here, not all; method: immunoSEQ multiplex PCR. Of more than 25,000 clones detected, roughly 87% appear once; the ten largest clones hold approximately 3.7%. The sequencing used peripheral blood, collected from a patient treated with photon-based radiotherapy. Every receptor here comes from a woman in her 50s with pancreatic cancer.

The chain joins TRBV18 to TRBJ2-3; 9 bases match TRBD2. V dropped 6 bases and J dropped 0; count of bases not matched to a gene: 7. From germline, CDR1 is KGHSH and CDR2 LQKENI. This CDR3 comprises 16 residues. CDR3 DNA sequence: TGTGCCAGCTCGCCCGGGACTAGCCTTAGCACAGATACGCAGTATTTT. Protein product: CASSPGTSLSTDTQYF.

This chain connects TRBV29-1 to TRBJ1-3; D unresolved. The germline V gene encodes CDR1 SQVTM and CDR2 ANQGSEA. The CDR3 is 13 residues long. The V end lost 4 bases, the J end lost 4 bases, and 11 bases lay between the germline ends. The CDR3 is CSVAHTRGNTIYF. CDR3 coding DNA: TGCAGCGTTGCCCACACCCGCGGAAACACCATATATTTT. Combining the CDR3 with reference TRBV29-1 and TRBJ1-3 gives the whole variable domain SAVISQKPSRDICQRGTSLTIQCQVDSQVTMMFWYRQQPGQSLTLIATANQGSEATYESGFVIDKFPISRPNLTFSTLTVSNMSPEDSSIYLCSVAHTRGNTIYFGEGSWLTVV.

V and J are TRBV2 and TRBJ2-7; TRBD2 agrees at 12 bases. The CDR3 covers 16 residues. Germline V lookup: CDR1 SNHLY, CDR2 FYNNEI. J lost 4 bases, V lost 4 bases, and 8 bases had no gene match. The CDR3 sequence is CASSALVTSGSYEQYF. The CDR3 nucleotides read TGTGCCAGCAGTGCGTTGGTGACTAGCGGGAGTTACGAGCAGTACTTC.

The J gene is TRBJ1-1, the V gene TRBV19, with 10 bases fitting TRBD1. The CDR3 spans 16 residues. The germline V gene encodes CDR1 LNHDA and CDR2 SQIVND (reference sequence). J was trimmed by 5 bases and V by 6 bases; bases with no gene match: 12. The CDR3 region is CASRETGGLLRTEAFF. As DNA, the CDR3 is TGTGCCAGTAGGGAGACAGGGGGCCTTTTAAGGACTGAAGCTTTCTTT.

The rearrangement links TRBV6-1 to TRBJ1-1, with D possibly matching TRBD1 (6 bases). V lost 9 bases to trimming and J lost 5 bases, with 16 bases between them. Germline V gives CDR1 MNHNS, CDR2 SASEGT. The CDR3 runs 13 residues. The CDR3 reads CASGKGVRTEAFF. In nucleotides, the CDR3 is TGTGCCAGTGGTAAGGGGGTCCGGACTGAAGCTTTCTTT.

This clone turned up a few times. The chain uses TRBV5-4 and TRBJ2-2, with D maybe TRBD1 (6 bases). V gave up 5 bases and J gave up 7 bases, with 9 bases separating them. The CDR3 length is 12 residues. Germline assignment: CDR1 SGHNT and CDR2 YYREEE (reference sequence). Here the CDR3 reads CASRGGIGELFF. The CDR3 DNA reads as TGTGCCAGCAGAGGGGGTATCGGGGAGCTGTTTTTT.

This clone was recorded once. CDR3 region: CASSLGRSTENIQYF. DNA of the CDR3: TGTGCCAGCAGCTTAGGGAGGTCGACAGAAAACATTCAGTACTTC. V is TRBV11-1 and J is TRBJ2-4; possibly TRBD1 or TRBD2 for D (5 bases each). V lost 1 base and J 5 bases, leaving 12 bases between the germline ends. The CDR3 contains 15 residues. Germline lookup yields CDR1 SGHAT and CDR2 FQDESV (reference sequence).

The gene calls are TRBV7-2 and TRBJ2-5, with D possibly matching TRBD1 (6 bases). Germline V gene sequence: CDR1 SGHTA, CDR2 FQGNSA. V was trimmed by 6 bases and J by 4 bases, leaving 12 bases between them. The CDR3 length is 13 residues. CDR3 sequence (DNA): TGTGCCAGCAGTGGGGGCTCCGGAGAGACCCAGTACTTC. Its translation is CASSGGSGETQYF.

This clone was counted a single time. This chain connects TRBV15 to TRBJ2-3; D not certain. Trimming left V 3 bases short and J 7 bases short, with 8 bases between. This CDR3 is 12 amino acids long. Germline CDR1 and CDR2: LNHNV and YYDKDF (reference sequence). The CDR3 sequence: CATSRDRHTQYF. In DNA form, the CDR3 reads TGTGCCACCAGCAGGGACCGACATACGCAGTATTTT.

A few counts support this clone. The V call is TRBV27, the J call TRBJ2-2; no reliable D call. V gave up 0 bases and J gave up 6 bases, with 2 bases separating them. The CDR3 loop spans 12 amino acids. Germline CDR1 is MNHEY and CDR2 is SMNVEV (reference sequence). As DNA, the CDR3 is TGTGCCAGCAGTTTATCTGCCGGGGAGCTGTTTTTT. It codes for CASSLSAGELFF.

The chain employs TRBV9 and TRBJ2-7, with 15 bases matching TRBD2. Per the germline V gene, CDR1 is SGDLS and CDR2 is YYNGEE. J was trimmed by 1 base and V by 0 bases; bases with no gene match: 2. The CDR3 consists of 17 residues. The CDR3 reads CASSVGGTSGGSYEQYF. CDR3 nucleotide sequence: TGTGCCAGCAGCGTAGGTGGGACTAGCGGGGGGTCCTACGAGCAGTACTTC. Looking up the rest from reference TRBV9 and TRBJ2-7 gives the full variable domain: DSGVTQTPKHLITATGQRVTLRCSPRSGDLSVYWYQQSLDQGLQFLIQYYNGEERAKGNILERFSAQQFPDLHSELNLSSLELGDSALYFCASSVGGTSGGSYEQYFGPGTRLTVT.

The CDR3 region has the DNA TGTGCCAGCAGCCGGGACGTGGATAGCAATCAGCCCCAGCATTTT. This sequence encodes CASSRDVDSNQPQHF. The chain employs TRBV9 and TRBJ1-5; perhaps TRBD1 as D (5 bases). There are 15 residues in the CDR3. Germline V lookup: CDR1 SGDLS, CDR2 YYNGEE. V lost 4 bases, J lost 0 bases, and 11 bases lay in between.

This chain uses TRBV5-4 with TRBJ2-5, with 8 positions matching TRBD2. V lost 2 bases to trimming and J lost 1 base; unmatched junction nucleotides: 4. Germline loops: CDR1 SGHNT, CDR2 YYREEE (reference sequence). The CDR3 covers 15 residues. CDR3 in DNA: TGTGCCAGCAGCTTTTTGAGCGGGGGCCAAGAGACCCAGTACTTC. It yields the protein CASSFLSGGQETQYF.

The gene calls are TRBV7-2 and TRBJ2-7; 10 bases are a match to TRBD2. The CDR3 contains 17 residues. Germline V gives CDR1 SGHTA, CDR2 FQGNSA. Trimming at V came to 1 base and at J to 0 bases, leaving 6 bases not matched to a gene. As DNA, the CDR3 is TGTGCCAGCAGCTTAGAGGTGGCTAGCGGGAGCTCCTACGAGCAGTACTTC. Encoded protein: CASSLEVASGSSYEQYF.

The chain has TRBV15 and TRBJ2-3, with a possible D match to TRBD1 (5 bases). Germline V gene data show CDR1 as LNHNV and CDR2 as YYDKDF (reference sequence). V was trimmed by 0 bases and J by 8 bases, leaving 9 bases between them. The CDR3 spans 13 residues. In nucleotides, the CDR3 is TGTGCCACCAGCAGAGATCAGGGCGGTACGCAGTATTTT. As protein: CATSRDQGGTQYF.

The V call is TRBV7-3, the J call TRBJ1-1; possibly TRBD1 for D (5 bases). Trimming removed 1 base from V and 1 base from J, with 10 bases in between. Per the germline V gene, CDR1 is SGHTA and CDR2 is FQGTGA. The CDR3 consists of 15 residues. The chain's CDR3 is CASSLIRQKNTEAFF. Written as DNA, the CDR3 is TGTGCCAGCAGCTTAATTCGACAGAAGAACACTGAAGCTTTCTTT. Combining the CDR3 with reference TRBV7-3 and TRBJ1-1 gives the whole variable domain GAGVSQTPSNKVTEKGKYVELRCDPISGHTALYWYRQSLGQGPEFLIYFQGTGAADDSGLPNDRFFAVRPEGSVSTLKIQRTERGDSAVYLCASSLIRQKNTEAFFGQGTRLTVV.

This chain connects TRBV7-2 to TRBJ2-7, with 10 bases lining up with TRBD1. The V and J ends lost 5 bases and 6 bases, in that order; junction bases with no gene match: 10. From germline, CDR1 is SGHTA and CDR2 FQGNSA. The CDR3 contains 15 residues. The chain's CDR3 is CASSGRTGGSSEQYF. Here the CDR3 DNA reads TGTGCCAGCAGCGGGAGGACAGGGGGTTCTAGCGAGCAGTACTTC.

The J gene is TRBJ2-7, the V gene TRBV4-3; D is undetermined. Trimming shortened V by 0 bases and J by 3 bases, and 12 bases separated the two germline ends. Germline assignment: CDR1 LGHNA and CDR2 YSLEER. The CDR3 extends over 15 amino acids. The DNA of the CDR3 is TGCGCCAGCAGCCAAGACTCCAGCGAGGACTACGAGCAGTACTTC. It encodes CASSQDSSEDYEQYF.

The rearrangement uses TRBV19 and TRBJ1-1, with 12 bases fitting TRBD1. CDR1 LNHDA and CDR2 SQIVND come from the germline V gene (reference sequence). The CDR3 is 18 amino acids. The J segment lost 1 base and the V segment lost 4 bases, leaving 10 bases of the junction unmatched. The CDR3 DNA reads as TGTGCCAGTAGTAGCACCGGGACAGGGGGCCTAAGGAACACTGAAGCTTTCTTT. It translates to CASSSTGTGGLRNTEAFF. The full variable domain, with the rest looked up from reference TRBV19 and TRBJ1-1, is DGGITQSPKYLFRKEGQNVTLSCEQNLNHDAMYWYRQDPGQGLRLIYYSQIVNDFQKGDIAEGYSVSREKKESFPLTVTSAQKNPTAFYLCASSSTGTGGLRNTEAFFGQGTRLTVV.

A single count supports this clone. This chain uses TRBV4-1 with TRBJ2-7, with D unresolved. Trimming left V 0 bases short and J 1 base short, with 10 bases between. CDR3 length: 15 amino acids. Germline CDR1 is MGHRA and CDR2 is YSYEKL. The CDR3 is CASSQEAVESYEQYF. CDR3 in DNA: TGCGCCAGCAGCCAAGAGGCGGTTGAATCCTACGAGCAGTACTTC.

This chain joins TRBV9 and TRBJ2-1, with 11 positions matching TRBD2. The CDR3 has 15 amino acids. Germline values: CDR1 SGDLS, CDR2 YYNGEE. J was trimmed by 8 bases and V by 3 bases; bases with no gene match: 7. DNA for the CDR3: TGTGCCAGCAGCGCATTAGCGGGAGGGATTGATGAGCAGTTCTTC. This sequence encodes CASSALAGGIDEQFF.

CDR3 DNA sequence: TGCAGCGTTGATACCCCAGATTCCCACGAGCAGTACTTC. As protein: CSVDTPDSHEQYF. The chain combines TRBV29-1 with TRBJ2-7; D is unclear. This CDR3 spans 13 amino acids. The germline V gene has CDR1 SQVTM and CDR2 ANQGSEA. Trimming stripped 3 bases from V and 5 bases from J, with 14 bases between.

CDR3 bases: TGCGCCAGCAGCTTGGTAGGCACCGGGGAGCTGTTTTTT. This gives the protein CASSLVGTGELFF. The chain is built from TRBV5-1 and TRBJ2-2; unclear D gene. The CDR3 covers 13 residues. Trimming shortened V by 0 bases and J by 4 bases, and 4 bases separated the two germline ends. Germline CDR1 SGHRS, CDR2 YFSETQ.

The J gene is TRBJ1-4, the V gene TRBV7-2, with TRBD1 matching 7 bases. Trimming cost V 1 base and J 7 bases; bases outside gene matches: 6. The CDR3 has 15 amino acids. CDR1 and CDR2 (germline): SGHTA, FQGNSA. DNA of the CDR3: TGTGCCAGCAGCTTAGAAAAGACAGGGCGTGAAAAACTGTTTTTT. Amino acids: CASSLEKTGREKLFF. The full variable domain, its missing parts supplied by reference TRBV7-2 and TRBJ1-4, is GAGVSQSPSNKVTEKGKDVELRCDPISGHTALYWYRQSLGQGLEFLIYFQGNSAPDKSGLPSDRFSAERTGGSVSTLTIQRTQQEDSAVYLCASSLEKTGREKLFFGSGTQLSVL.

This chain uses TRBV27 with TRBJ2-7; 7 bases align to TRBD2. The V and J ends lost 5 bases and 2 bases, in that order; junction bases with no gene match: 12. The germline gives CDR1 MNHEY, CDR2 SMNVEV (reference sequence). The CDR3 spans 16 residues. CDR3 DNA sequence: TGTGCCAGCAGTCGGAGGAGCGGGACCCTCACCTACGAGCAGTACTTC. It yields the protein CASSRRSGTLTYEQYF.

The CDR3 DNA reads as TGTGCCAGCAGTATGACTAGCGGAGTAGGCGAGCAGTACTTC. Translated: CASSMTSGVGEQYF. The rearrangement links TRBV7-2 to TRBJ2-7, with 9 bases lining up with TRBD2. The CDR3 is made up of 14 amino acids. Germline assignment: CDR1 SGHTA and CDR2 FQGNSA. Unmatched junction bases numbered 9, after V lost 6 bases and J lost 6 bases.

The chain uses TRBV6-5 and TRBJ2-2; D is possibly TRBD1 (5 bases). Germline V gives CDR1 MNHEY, CDR2 SVGAGI. The CDR3 contains 15 residues. Trimming stripped 6 bases from V and 7 bases from J, with 18 bases between. The CDR3 DNA is TGTGCCAGCAGCAGGGCGCAGGGCGGTTACGGGGAGCTGTTTTTT. It translates to CASSRAQGGYGELFF.